The source of this TCR beta chain is a study of cytomegalovirus exposure and HLA in healthy donors (dated by TCRdb to about 2017). For the study in its entirety: An earlier analysis of some 500 of the donors reported approximately 270 Gb of sequence data and roughly 100 million unique TCR beta sequences from approximately 180 million T cells. An early release that covered about 600 HLA-typed donors contained around 300 gigabases of sequencing data and some 87 million unique TCR sequences. Among the approximately 400 genotyped donors, roughly 80% belonged to the genetic ancestry cluster associated with self-reported Caucasian donors. The study aimed to test whether signatures of past pathogen exposure could be identified by cataloging public T cell receptors. The study used immunosequencing to profile the T cell repertoires of 666 subjects and linked those repertoires to cytomegalovirus serostatus. A separate validation cohort of more than 100 different subjects was used in addition to the roughly 700-subject first cohort. To predict cytomegalovirus infection status, the study brought together high-throughput TCR immunosequencing, statistical association of individual TCRs with disease status, and machine learning. A later analysis re-examined previously published TCR beta repertoires from roughly 650 donors and added high-resolution HLA genotyping to investigate patterns of TCR occurrence. Rather than drawing on any new phenotypic data, the later analysis identified candidate immune exposures from TCR beta sequences and the way those sequences occurred across donors. An earlier analysis of 500 to 650 of the donors applied high-throughput TCR beta sequencing to assess whether each TCR beta V gene segment acted as functional or pseudogenic. Donor age, sex, ethnicity and CMV serostatus were collected together with the repertoire data. In a later genetic analysis, genome-wide SNP genotypes for about 60% of the 666 donors were used, and that subset was treated as a discovery cohort. Every repertoire in the discovery cohort had been generated on one and the same sequencing platform. Both class I and class II loci were covered by HLA typing, at four-digit resolution. The number of typed donors differed by locus: about 629-640 for A, B, C, DRB1 and DQB1; 500 to 550 for DQA1; around 580 for DPA1; and some 430 for DPB1. A few DR-DQ haplotypes were treated as single units for association and clustering because of strong linkage in the cohort. Among some 410 genotyped donors of the cohort, an average of roughly 230,000 unique TCR beta nucleotide sequences was sequenced per donor, of which 15% to 20% were non-productive.

This clone has a handful of counts. Its antigen target is currently unknown. Per-base qualities were not stored, and no clone one base away is much larger. The cohort comprised some 680 healthy bone marrow donors. All cohort members were sampled while nominally healthy, although unrecorded immune exposures were likely present. The donor tested CMV seronegative, placing the donor among the 352 seronegative members of the cohort. A peripheral blood sample was collected from each donor, and TCR beta sequencing was performed on peripheral blood mononuclear cells. The Qiagen DNeasy Blood Extraction Kit was used to extract genomic DNA from the blood cell samples. The full study reports these points: A further reported finding was that TCR beta sequences accurately predicted the HLA-A and HLA-B alleles for most subjects in the first cohort. According to a later genetic analysis, donors in an Asian-associated ancestry cluster had fewer N-insertions in productive TCRs than the approximately 690-donor mean. Some IMGT-functional V segments, including TRBV6-2 and TRBV6-3, could not be distinguished by the 87-base-pair reads and were therefore excluded. Presence/absence analyses assumed roughly uniform sequencing depth across donors, an assumption that may not hold. A cluster of highly shared sequence variants was judged likely to represent a technical artifact of the sequencing pipeline. The classifier was reported to diagnose cytomegalovirus status with high specificity and sensitivity in both the original and validation cohorts. In a later analysis, HLA-associated TCR beta chains were found to be more clonally expanded and to have lower generation probabilities than equally common non-associated chains. An association between a missense DCLRE1C variant and V-gene and J-gene trimming of TCR beta chains was found in a later genetic analysis and replicated in an independent cohort. Because counts were too low, seventeen rarely observed V segments, including chromosome 9 orphons, were left out of the earlier analysis of about 620 of the donors. In a later analysis, most CMV-associated TCR beta chains were found to appear HLA-restricted, with HLA associations seemingly driven largely by CMV exposure. In a later analysis, TCR association rates were found to vary across HLA loci, with the most associated TCRs seen for DRB1 alleles and the fewest for HLA-C alleles. Because HLA typing was unavailable for some donors at each locus, only the typed subset was used in association tests. Only TCR beta chains were sequenced in this cohort, and the absence of alpha or paired-chain data limited detectable features. A later analysis associated about 17,000 TCR beta sequences with specific HLA alleles at a false discovery rate of 0.05. Strong co-occurrence of HLA alleles, especially DR and DQ, made assigning TCR associations to individual alleles difficult. Correlated functional status among segregating V segments might reflect linkage disequilibrium, but an unknown experimental factor could not be ruled out. In an earlier analysis of under 600 of the donors, most TCR beta V segments were observed in productive rearrangements about 90% or about 30% of the time, broadly matching IMGT annotations. According to a later analysis, parvovirus B19, influenza, CMV and Epstein-Barr virus appeared linked to several top co-occurrence clusters. According to the authors, the approach could potentially be generalized to other disease states and immunological phenotypes. For the cohort, immune exposure information was limited to CMV serostatus. While some public TCRs were present in many individuals, most TCR sequences turned up only very rarely across donors. In the study, around 150 TCR beta chains were listed as associated with cytomegalovirus. Three of the identified cytomegalovirus-associated TCR beta chains were confirmed in vitro to be specific for cytomegalovirus antigens.

Spanning cysteine to phenylalanine, the CDR3 consists of 13 amino acids. The read is trimmed to its CDR3 DNA, 39 bases read in frame from base 1. V loses 1 base of germline sequence and J loses 4 bases, and the interval between the two ends is 8 bases. For CDR1 and CDR2, the germline V gene lists SGHTA and FQGNSA. The library came from the immunoSEQ multiplex PCR assay. For the multiplex PCR, a mixture combining 60 forward primers for TCR Vbeta segments and 13 reverse primers for TCR Jbeta segments was used. A multiplex PCR assay on genomic DNA amplified the CDR3 region of rearranged TCR beta genes. On the Illumina HiSeq System, the amplified TCR beta libraries were sequenced as 87-base-pair reads. The authors' analysis ran thus. In a later analysis, some 80 million unique TCR beta chains were counted across the 650 to 700 repertoires, and about 10 million of these chains were shared by at least two donors. Raw reads were error-corrected and collapsed into unique sequences with a nearest-neighbor algorithm that merged closely related sequences to remove PCR and sequencing errors. Alignment of CDR3 sequences to IMGT reference sequences was used to assign V, D and J gene segments. For a sequence to be retained, a match of at least six nucleotides to both a V gene segment and a J gene segment was required. A rearrangement counted as productive if the CDR3 had no stop codons and remained in frame with V and J, and every other rearrangement counted as non-productive. CDR3 was defined according to IMGT convention as the region running from the second conserved V-encoded cysteine to the conserved J-encoded phenylalanine. The earlier analysis of about 610 of the donors excluded any sequence lacking an unambiguous match to a single V gene segment. An earlier analysis of over 450 of the donors classified V segments as functional when productive rearrangements were above 56.7% and as segregating when the standard deviation between donors was above 5%. A statistical classification framework was built to diagnose cytomegalovirus status from the catalog of TCR beta chain sequences. A later analysis assigned V and J genes by comparing TCR nucleotide sequences with IMGT/GENE-DB human TR gene sequences. The TCRdist pipeline was used in a later analysis to assign CDR3 sequences and most-parsimonious VDJ recombination scenarios. In a later analysis, each TCR beta chain was defined by its CDR3 amino acid sequence together with its V-gene family, and reads without a unique V-gene family were excluded. As a way to deal with suspected cross-contamination and a sequencing artifact, a later analysis dropped approximately 590 nucleotide sequences that were highly shared and had low generation probability. A later analysis calculated a clonal expansion index for each public chain from normalized within-repertoire ranks of inferred template counts. Generation probabilities in a later analysis came from a VDJ recombination model fitted to out-of-frame rearrangements, and those results were checked against IGoR. In a later analysis, TCR-TCR, TCR-HLA and TCR-CMV co-occurrence was scored with hypergeometric tests, and a repertoire-size bias correction was applied to TCR pairs. A later analysis estimated false discovery rates by permuting HLA or CMV assignments 20 times. In a later analysis, co-occurring TCRs were grouped using DBSCAN, with TCRdist sequence similarity added in when clustering inside HLA-allele-positive subsets. Repertoires with fewer than 30,000 or more than 120,000 public chains were left out of co-occurrence clustering, as were about 5 repertoires with anomalous nucleotide sharing. Sourced from immuneACCESS, this table was stored by TCRdb with only in-frame sequences that have V and J called. A share of the clones is absent; for the studies checked, an unresolved V gene accounts for under half, and the remainder has no known explanation. The D gene and trimming were derived from the DNA, and the V and J assignments and clone size from that table. This sample comprises 100,000 to 150,000 clones, about 80% of them detected only once. In total, the top ten clones hold over 2.5% of the sample.

This receptor chain uses TRBV7-2 and TRBJ2-7, with the D gene call left open. Sequencing used PBMCs. This clonotype originated in a woman aged 45-59 years in good health and CMV-seronegative. The nucleotides read TGTGCCAGCAGCTTAGGGGTCGGGTACGAGCAGTACTTC. This sequence encodes CASSLGVGYEQYF.